Listed below are T cell receptor beta chains from one sample, sequenced in a study of blood T cell repertoires in COVID-19. Clones were sequenced by immunoSEQ multiplex PCR, and TCRdb holds only the in-frame ones, with some missing. The table lists around 260,000 clones, around 88% of them singletons, with just under 2% in the top ten. Sequenced sample: peripheral blood. The receptors shown here come from a young man with active or convalescent COVID-19. The CDR3 runs from the conserved cysteine through the conserved F or W. Fields, in order: CDR3 protein, CDR3 DNA, J gene, V gene, clone size, D gene, CDR3 length. The D gene is left open where the match is weak. Clone sizes are given selectively: once, few, many, or a class where the clone is expanded.

CASSTTGDNSPLHF | TGTGCCAGTAGTACGACAGGGGATAATTCACCCCTCCACTTT | TRBJ1-6 | TRBV19 | NA | TRBD1 | 14
CAWDTGGNTIYF | TGTGCCTGGGATACAGGGGGGAACACCATATATTTT | TRBJ1-3 | TRBV30 | NA | TRBD1 | 12
CASSEAEKGRAEAFF | TGTGCCAGCAGTGAAGCGGAAAAGGGGCGAGCTGAAGCTTTCTTT | TRBJ1-1 | TRBV6-1 | NA | NA | 15
CASSFDSPNAFF | TGTGCCAGCAGCTTCGACAGCCCAAATGCTTTCTTT | TRBJ1-1 | TRBV7-9 | NA | NA | 12
CASSGPMGTTGYEQYF | TGTGCCAGCAGTGGACCTATGGGAACGACGGGGTACGAGCAGTACTTC | TRBJ2-7 | TRBV6-1 | NA | NA | 16
CASSEDRTLTDTQYF | TGTGCCAGCAGTGAGGACAGGACCCTTACAGATACGCAGTATTTT | TRBJ2-3 | TRBV2 | few | TRBD1 | 15
CASGVGANSPLHF | TGTGCCAGCGGCGTGGGGGCAAATTCACCCCTCCACTTT | TRBJ1-6 | TRBV7-8 | NA | NA | 13
CASSLDRVGEAFF | TGTGCCAGCAGCTTAGACAGGGTCGGTGAAGCTTTCTTT | TRBJ1-1 | TRBV13 | NA | NA | 13
CASSPDRGNTEAFF | TGTGCCAGCTCACCCGACAGGGGGAACACTGAAGCTTTCTTT | TRBJ1-1 | TRBV18 | NA | TRBD1 | 14
CASTVKGGPQETQYF | TGTGCCAGCACGGTGAAAGGTGGGCCGCAAGAGACCCAGTACTTC | TRBJ2-5 | TRBV6-5 | NA | NA | 15
CASSLGSGGAGETQYF | TGTGCCAGCAGCTTGGGGAGCGGGGGGGCCGGCGAGACCCAGTACTTC | TRBJ2-5 | TRBV7-6 | few | TRBD2 | 16
CASKSSGGTDTQYF | TGTGCCAGCAAGTCTTCAGGGGGCACAGATACGCAGTATTTT | TRBJ2-3 | TRBV27 | NA | NA | 14
CASSLAFQNEKLFF | TGCGCCAGCAGCTTGGCCTTCCAGAATGAAAAACTGTTTTTT | TRBJ1-4 | TRBV5-1 | NA | NA | 14
CASSAQGQNNSPLHF | TGTGCCAGCAGCGCCCAGGGACAGAATAATTCACCCCTCCACTTT | TRBJ1-6 | TRBV9 | NA | TRBD1 | 15
CASSQFPIPNSYEQYF | TGTGCCAGCAGCCAATTTCCTATCCCGAACTCCTACGAGCAGTACTTC | TRBJ2-7 | TRBV3-1/TRBV3-2 | few | NA | 16
CASSPFSGASNTGELFF | TGTGCCAGCAGCCCCTTTAGCGGGGCCTCGAACACCGGGGAGCTGTTTTTT | TRBJ2-2 | TRBV2 | NA | TRBD2 | 17
CASSYSDPLSGNEQFF | TGTGCCAGCAGTTACTCGGACCCTTTGTCGGGGAATGAGCAGTTCTTC | TRBJ2-1 | TRBV6-2/TRBV6-3 | NA | NA | 16
CASSLSGASTGELFF | TGTGCCAGCAGCTTGTCAGGGGCGAGCACCGGGGAGCTGTTTTTT | TRBJ2-2 | TRBV5-4 | NA | NA | 15
CASSQVVWGGTEAFF | TGTGCCAGCAGCCAAGTCGTCTGGGGGGGAACTGAAGCTTTCTTT | TRBJ1-1 | TRBV14 | NA | NA | 15
CASSIDGGDYGYTF | TGTGCCAGTAGTATAGATGGGGGCGACTATGGCTACACCTTC | TRBJ1-2 | TRBV19 | NA | NA | 14
CASSLNGQGREPQHF | TGTGCCAGCAGTCTAAACGGACAGGGGAGAGAGCCCCAGCATTTT | TRBJ1-5 | TRBV4-2 | NA | TRBD1 | 15
CASGLVPKTGALDNSPLHF | TGTGCTAGTGGTTTGGTACCCAAGACAGGGGCTCTTGATAATTCACCCCTCCACTTT | TRBJ1-6 | TRBV12-5 | few | TRBD1 | 19
CASSQGLASFSYNEQFF | TGTGCCAGCAGCCAGGGCCTAGCTTCCTTCTCCTACAATGAGCAGTTCTTC | TRBJ2-1 | TRBV3-1/TRBV3-2 | NA | NA | 17